Sequencing of this T cell receptor (beta chain) was carried out in a study of T cell repertoires in cytomegalovirus infection. Across the whole study: An indication of both CMV infection and matching HLA type came from public TCR beta signatures.

This clonotype was observed many times. This CDR3 spans 17 amino acids. Unmatched junction bases numbered 10, after V lost 5 bases and J lost 0 bases. Per germline, CDR1 SGHAT and CDR2 FQNNGV. MiXCR, applied by TCRdb to the reads, yields one record per CDR3 protein. There are more than 250,000 distinct CDR3 sequences in the sample; approximately 13% occur only once, and 8.8% lies in the top ten. This TCR was sampled from a human donor in good health (CMV status not recorded). Some clones in this sample may be carry-over from other donors' samples. The material sequenced was PBMCs. V gene TRBV11-2 combines with J gene TRBJ2-3, with 8 bases fitting TRBD2. The chain's CDR3 is CASSPRTSLSSTDTQYF. The CDR3 nucleotides read TGTGCCAGCAGCCCCCGGACTAGCCTTTCTAGCACAGATACGCAGTATTTT. Full variable domain (remainder filled in from reference TRBV11-2 and TRBJ2-3): EAGVAQSPRYKIIEKRQSVAFWCNPISGHATLYWYQQILGQGPKLLIQFQNNGVVDDSQLPKDRFSAERLKGVDSTLKIQPAKLEDSAVYLCASSPRTSLSSTDTQYFGPGTRLTVL.